These 2 T cell receptor beta chains were all obtained from the same sample, sequenced in a study of T cells in Graves' hyperthyroidism and ophthalmopathy. Authors of the study amplified TCR beta CDR3 regions from RNA transcripts. The HTBI set primed first-round TCR CDR3 RT-PCR. TCRdb re-derived calls from the multiplex PCR reads in MiXCR, one entry per CDR3 protein. The sample lists around 300,000 distinct CDR3 sequences, about 19% occurring once. Specimen: blood. The receptor source for this set is a man aged 45 to 65 with Graves' ophthalmopathy.

The table lists this clonotype with many counts. This sequence joins TRBV28 and TRBJ1-1; TRBD1 might be the D (6 bases). Germline CDR1 and CDR2: MDHEN and SYDVKM. This CDR3 comprises 16 residues. V lost 4 bases, J lost 5 bases, and 20 bases lay in between. The CDR3 spells CASSSSSTGFRTEAFF. The CDR3 DNA follows: TGTGCCAGCAGTTCATCATCCACAGGGTTTCGAACTGAAGCTTTCTTT.

This clonotype was picked up many times. This rearrangement joins TRBV28 to TRBJ2-3; D not certain. The CDR3 runs 14 residues. The germline V gene encodes CDR1 MDHEN and CDR2 SYDVKM. V was shortened by 6 bases and J by 5 bases, with 15 bases between the two germline ends. The CDR3 DNA reads as TGTGCCAGCAGGGGGATCCGGGCCGAAGATACGCAGTATTTT. Translated: CASRGIRAEDTQYF.